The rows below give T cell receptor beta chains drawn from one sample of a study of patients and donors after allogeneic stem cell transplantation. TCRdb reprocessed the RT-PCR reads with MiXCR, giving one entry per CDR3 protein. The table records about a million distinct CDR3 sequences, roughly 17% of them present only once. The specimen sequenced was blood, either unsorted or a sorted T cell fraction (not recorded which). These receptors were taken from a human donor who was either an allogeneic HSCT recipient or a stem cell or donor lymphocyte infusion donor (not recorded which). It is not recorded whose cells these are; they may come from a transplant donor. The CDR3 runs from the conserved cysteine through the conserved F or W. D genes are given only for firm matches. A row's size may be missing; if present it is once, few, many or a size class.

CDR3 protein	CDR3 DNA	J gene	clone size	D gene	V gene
CASRSSMVSYNEQFF	TGTGCCAGCAGGAGCTCTATGGTCTCCTACAATGAGCAGTTCTTC	TRBJ2-1	many	.	TRBV27
CASSPSGGPYEQYF	TGTGCCAGCAGTCCCTCAGGGGGTCCCTACGAGCAGTACTTC	TRBJ2-7	many	TRBD1	TRBV18
CSARDVGLAGGPGEQFF	TGCAGTGCTCGAGACGTCGGACTAGCGGGAGGGCCCGGTGAGCAGTTCTTC	TRBJ2-1	.	TRBD2	TRBV20-1
CAISEPVPYNEQFF	TGTGCCATCAGTGAACCCGTCCCCTACAATGAGCAGTTCTTC	TRBJ2-1	few	.	TRBV10-3
CATSPGTVYSNQPQHF	TGTGCCACCAGTCCCGGGACGGTCTATAGCAATCAGCCCCAGCATTTT	TRBJ1-5	.	.	TRBV24-1
CASSLDRGSYNEQFF	TGTGCCAGCAGCTTAGACAGGGGGTCCTACAATGAGCAGTTCTTC	TRBJ2-1	many	TRBD1	TRBV7-3
CAWSYTPLVTHEQYF	TGTGCCTGGAGTTATACGCCCCTAGTCACCCACGAGCAGTACTTC	TRBJ2-7	.	.	TRBV30
CASSTGTSGSRADTQYF	TGTGCCAGCAGTACAGGGACTAGCGGGAGTCGAGCAGATACGCAGTATTTT	TRBJ2-3	.	TRBD2	TRBV6-2/TRBV6-3
CASSSRAANTEAFF	TGTGCCAGCAGTTCCAGGGCCGCGAACACTGAAGCTTTCTTT	TRBJ1-1	many	.	TRBV6-5
CASSQDINYEQYF	TGCGCCAGCAGCCAAGACATTAACTACGAGCAGTACTTC	TRBJ2-7	.	.	TRBV4-3
CASSQDQGSVDTIYF	TGTGCCAGCAGCCAAGATCAGGGCAGCGTAGACACCATATATTTT	TRBJ1-3	few	.	TRBV3-1
CASSGGQIMNTEAFF	TGCGCCAGCAGCGGGGGACAGATCATGAACACTGAAGCTTTCTTT	TRBJ1-1	few	TRBD1	TRBV5-1
CASSLVPPYSSHEQYF	TGTGCCAGCAGTTTAGTCCCGCCCTATTCATCCCACGAGCAGTACTTC	TRBJ2-7	few	.	TRBV12-3/TRBV12-4
CSARNGFTNEKLFF	TGCAGTGCCCGGAACGGGTTCACTAATGAAAAACTGTTTTTT	TRBJ1-4	many	.	TRBV20-1
CASSAYQVAKNIQYF	TGTGCCAGCAGTGCGTATCAGGTAGCCAAAAACATTCAGTACTTC	TRBJ2-4	.	.	TRBV7-9
CAISERHRGRFYGYTF	TGTGCCATCAGTGAAAGGCACAGGGGGCGTTTCTATGGCTACACCTTC	TRBJ1-2	.	TRBD1	TRBV10-3
CASSPGEVLSYNEQFF	TGCGCCAGCAGCCCGGGGGAAGTACTATCCTACAATGAGCAGTTCTTC	TRBJ2-1	.	.	TRBV5-1
CASSSRISSYNEQFF	TGTGCCAGCAGCTCGAGGATTAGCTCCTACAATGAGCAGTTCTTC	TRBJ2-1	.	.	TRBV7-9
CASSSKLAGPYNEQFF	TGTGCCAGCAGCTCGAAACTAGCGGGGCCCTACAATGAGCAGTTCTTC	TRBJ2-1	few	TRBD2	TRBV7-3
CASSVAPAGTDYGYTF	TGTGCCAGCAGCGTAGCCCCCGCCGGGACAGACTATGGCTACACCTTC	TRBJ1-2	.	TRBD1	TRBV9
CASSFPLDMADTQYF	TGCGCCAGCAGCTTCCCCTTAGACATGGCAGATACGCAGTATTTT	TRBJ2-3	many	.	TRBV5-1
CSARDPRGLGYGYTF	TGCAGTGCTAGAGATCCCCGGGGGCTTGGCTATGGCTACACCTTC	TRBJ1-2	.	.	TRBV20-1
CASSQDGTAEKLFF	TGCGCCAGCAGCCAAGATGGGACAGCTGAAAAACTGTTTTTT	TRBJ1-4	few	TRBD1	TRBV4-3
CASRWGSINYEQYF	TGTGCCAGCAGGTGGGGGTCCATAAACTACGAGCAGTACTTC	TRBJ2-7	few	.	TRBV2
CASSLDRGAQPQHF	TGTGCCAGCAGTCTGGACAGGGGGGCTCAGCCCCAGCATTTT	TRBJ1-5	many	TRBD1	TRBV12-3/TRBV12-4
CATSDQGQLGVEQFF	TGTGCCACCAGTGATCAGGGACAGCTAGGGGTTGAGCAGTTCTTC	TRBJ2-1	.	TRBD1	TRBV24-1
CSAREPGLHTDTQYF	TGCAGTGCTAGAGAGCCGGGCCTTCACACAGATACGCAGTATTTT	TRBJ2-3	many	.	TRBV20-1
CASSQGHMNTGELFF	TGCGCCAGCAGCCAAGGACACATGAACACCGGGGAGCTGTTTTTT	TRBJ2-2	.	.	TRBV4-3
CASSLSGGPSYEQYF	TGTGCCAGCTCACTTTCCGGAGGGCCCTCCTACGAGCAGTACTTC	TRBJ2-7	few	.	TRBV18
CASSLFGESSGNTIYF	TGCGCCAGCAGCTTGTTCGGGGAGAGCTCTGGAAACACCATATATTTT	TRBJ1-3	few	.	TRBV5-1
CASKLGGGNQPQHF	TGTGCCAGTAAACTAGGGGGGGGCAATCAGCCCCAGCATTTT	TRBJ1-5	few	.	TRBV28
CASSFDLFVETQYF	TGCGCCAGCAGCTTTGATCTTTTCGTAGAGACCCAGTACTTC	TRBJ2-5	few	.	TRBV5-1
CSARPGQGPNEQFF	TGCAGTGCTAGGCCGGGACAGGGGCCTAATGAGCAGTTCTTC	TRBJ2-1	few	TRBD1	TRBV20-1
CASTQEENTGELFF	TGTGCCAGCACTCAAGAGGAGAACACCGGGGAGCTGTTTTTT	TRBJ2-2	.	.	TRBV2
CASSGPGTGDNSPLHF	TGTGCCAGCAGCGGACCCGGGACAGGGGATAATTCACCCCTCCACTTT	TRBJ1-6	.	TRBD1	TRBV9
CAIRTPGLAEETQYF	TGTGCCATCAGGACCCCGGGACTAGCCGAAGAGACCCAGTACTTC	TRBJ2-5	many	TRBD2	TRBV10-3
CASSSTESSYEQYF	TGTGCCAGCAGCTCGACGGAAAGCTCCTACGAGCAGTACTTC	TRBJ2-7	few	.	TRBV7-9
CASSPRSQGARGEQFF	TGTGCCAGCAGCCCCAGGTCACAGGGGGCTCGGGGTGAGCAGTTCTTC	TRBJ2-1	.	TRBD1	TRBV7-6
CATTPTGSTDTQYF	TGTGCCACCACCCCCACGGGCTCCACAGATACGCAGTATTTT	TRBJ2-3	.	.	TRBV24-1
CASSPLRGRIYNEQFF	TGTGCCAGCAGCCCCCTCAGGGGGAGAATTTACAATGAGCAGTTCTTC	TRBJ2-1	.	TRBD1	TRBV11-2
CASSLSGFNQPQHF	TGTGCCAGCAGTTTATCAGGGTTTAATCAGCCCCAGCATTTT	TRBJ1-5	many	.	TRBV27
CASSRQENEKLFF	TGTGCCAGCTCACGGCAAGAAAATGAAAAACTGTTTTTT	TRBJ1-4	.	.	TRBV18
CASSVGDADTQYF	TGTGCCAGCAGCGTAGGGGATGCAGATACGCAGTATTTT	TRBJ2-3	.	.	TRBV9
CATSDRGGASYEQYF	TGTGCCACCAGCGACCGGGGAGGGGCATCCTACGAGCAGTACTTC	TRBJ2-7	few	TRBD2	TRBV15
CASAGGLSSYNEQFF	TGTGCCAGCGCAGGCGGTCTGAGCTCCTACAATGAGCAGTTCTTC	TRBJ2-1	.	.	TRBV9
CASSYSPAGASDEQYF	TGTGCCAGCAGTTACTCCCCGGCAGGGGCAAGTGACGAGCAGTACTTC	TRBJ2-7	.	.	TRBV6-2/TRBV6-3
CASSQPGLAGEETDTQYF	TGTGCCAGCAGCCAACCGGGACTAGCGGGAGAAGAGACAGATACGCAGTATTTT	TRBJ2-3	.	TRBD2	TRBV3-1
CASSPAGLRVVGYTF	TGCGCCAGCAGCCCAGCGGGGTTGCGGGTGGTTGGCTACACCTTC	TRBJ1-2	few	.	TRBV4-1
CASRKTGVEEQFF	TGTGCCAGCAGGAAGACAGGGGTGGAGGAGCAGTTCTTC	TRBJ2-1	few	TRBD1	TRBV6-4
CASSLGAGVTNEQFF	TGCGCCAGCAGCTTGGGGGCGGGAGTCACGAATGAGCAGTTCTTC	TRBJ2-1	few	TRBD2	TRBV5-1
CSVLNRSSYEQYF	TGCAGCGTTTTGAACAGGAGCTCCTACGAGCAGTACTTC	TRBJ2-7	.	.	TRBV29-1
CASSQEWRNTEAFF	TGCGCCAGCAGCCAAGAGTGGAGGAACACTGAAGCTTTCTTT	TRBJ1-1	.	.	TRBV4-3
CASSRTGQGDFTGELFF	TGTGCCAGCAGCAGAACGGGACAGGGAGATTTCACCGGGGAGCTGTTTTTT	TRBJ2-2	.	TRBD1	TRBV7-9
CASSYDGTPNTEAFF	TGTGCCAGCAGTTACGACGGGACGCCGAACACTGAAGCTTTCTTT	TRBJ1-1	.	.	TRBV6-5
CASSYSDPTSYEQYF	TGTGCCAGCAGTTATTCTGATCCTACCTCCTACGAGCAGTACTTC	TRBJ2-7	.	.	TRBV6-5